A single TCR beta chain is shown here with its context. No cognate antigen has been identified for it. The record has no base qualities; no much larger clone is one base away. Ficoll-Paque density gradient centrifugation was used to isolate PBMCs. The sample was run on an Illumina NovaSeq 6000. TCRalpha and TCRbeta cDNA libraries were built by 5'RACE with constant-segment primers, adding sample barcodes and unique molecular identifiers. Trizol reagent was used to extract RNA from every sample. The libraries were amplified in two PCR steps, and the second step added a second sample barcode and Illumina TruSeq adapters. Sequencing of the libraries was done on an Illumina NovaSeq, producing 2 x 150 bp paired-end reads. The paper's processing steps were these. The reads were demultiplexed and collapsed into UMI-guided consensus sequences using migec v1.2.7. Using mixcr v2.1.11, the UMI consensuses were aligned to TRA and TRB V and J templates and assembled into clonotypes. Clonotypes were classified as expanded or contracted when called significant by both edgeR and NoisET, with noise models trained on biological replicates. For edgeR calls, the thresholds were a false discovery rate-adjusted p below 0.01 and a log2 fold-change of 1. PCA with hierarchical clustering of max-normalized trajectories of the 1000 most abundant clonotypes was used as exploratory dynamics analysis. The CD4 or CD8 phenotype of responding clones was assigned using the separately sequenced CD4+ and CD8+ repertoires. Using fastp trimming at Q25 and MiXCR clonotype assembly, TCRdb reanalyzed the public sequencing data and kept in-frame beta chains. Every distinct CDR3 protein forms one entry, paired with its most common genes and DNA. These V and J calls derive from TCRdb rather than the authors' analysis. This sample lists about 290,000 distinct CDR3 sequences; around 15% were detected once. The ten largest account for roughly a fifth of the sample.

These data originate in a study of T-cell memory formation after mild COVID-19 (dated by TCRdb to the early 2020s). At the level of the whole study: Most TCR sequence clusters were specific to one of the two donors. In a couple of donors, T-cell clones that expanded and contracted after mild COVID-19 were followed by sequencing TCRalpha and TCRbeta repertoires longitudinally. The cohort comprised two young, previously healthy adult volunteers, one female and one male. Paper-wide results and their limitations: Some responding clones were detected in pre-infection memory, which suggested that pre-existing cross-reactive memory T cells had joined the SARS-CoV-2 response. The study included only a couple of mild cases, and larger cohorts that include severe cases with pre-infection samples were judged to be necessary. Whether the second-wave clones peaking on day 37 were SARS-CoV-2 specific was not confirmed. Contracting CD4+ clones appeared mostly in the CM and EM memory subsets, whereas CD8+ clones were enriched in EMRA. Clones that contracted from day 15 to 85 showed balanced CD4/CD8 phenotypes, whereas a second wave of clones that expanded from day 15 to 37 leaned towards CD4+.

The source of this sequence is a man between 18 and 35 years old who had mild COVID-19 (a few samples of this study predate the infection). The sample titles of this study are shuffled in the database, so cell type and time point are left out; the donor was told from shared clones. The sequenced sample was PBMCs or a T cell subset sorted from them (not recorded which).

CDR3 loop: CASSLIWSYSDEQFF. The DNA reads TGTGCCAGCAGCCTCATCTGGTCTTACTCGGACGAGCAGTTCTTC. The rearranged segments are TRBV28 and TRBJ2-1, with no reliable assignment of the D segment. From the germline V gene, CDR1 is MDHEN and CDR2 is SYDVKM. Relative to germline, V is 6 bases shorter and J is 10 bases shorter, with 22 bases between their ends. Including the terminal cysteine and phenylalanine, the CDR3 comprises 15 residues. This entry keeps only the CDR3 DNA: 45 bases, framed from base 1.